This TCR beta chain was sequenced during a study of shared clonotypes between healthy human individuals (dated by TCRdb to about 2020). Broadly, across the study: The cohort included a few men and two women between 18 and 49 years of age. Per donor, three plates each were used for CD4 naive and CD4 memory, two for CD8 naive, and one for CD8 memory. To estimate repertoire size and how much clonotype sharing occurs between individuals, the study deeply sequenced the blood TCR repertoires of roughly 5 healthy adults. Different laboratories and diverse techniques were used to prepare libraries and sequence TCR repertoires, to increase sequencing depth and limit assay-specific biases. Each donor's leukapheresis produced roughly between roughly 0.85 and 9.5 billion PBMCs. General conclusions and limits of the study: Based on pairwise subsampling, the degree of clonotype sharing among donors was expected to be affected by sequencing depth. Even with the large sequencing depth, rarefaction of the sorted-subset datasets indicated that sequencing was incomplete. Higher generation probabilities were observed for clonotypes shared by all four sorted-subset donors than for non-shared clonotypes. Sampling was restricted to blood, and TCR repertoires in tissue are likely to differ from TCR repertoires in blood. Estimated clonotype richness was generally larger for naive than for memory subsets. Sharing across several donors was observed for about 5% of naive CD4, over 3% of naive CD8, 2.3% of memory CD4, and about 0.4% of memory CD8 clonotypes. Because the study included only a small number of donors, the genetic and exposure-history diversity represented was limited.

Remarks on this clone: The clone's antigen remains unknown. The input lacks base qualities; no much larger clone sits a single base away.

Deletion took 2 bases off V and 5 bases off J, with a span of 11 bases between the germline ends. Taken from cysteine to phenylalanine, the CDR3 has 14 residues. Only the CDR3 DNA stays, 42 bases, in frame from base 1. CDR1 KGHSH and CDR2 LQKENI are derived from the germline V gene. TCR CDR3 regions were amplified from genomic DNA by multiplex PCR using the deep immunoSEQ assay. Genomic DNA extracted from each cell subset was distributed evenly over all wells of several immunoSEQ 96-well plates, and each plate served as one replicate. Each replicate PCR for sorted subsets received about 0.2 ug genomic DNA, equal to tens of thousands of T cell genomes. The purified libraries were quantified using a Qubit 3.0 fluorometer, sized with a Bioanalyzer 2100, and then quantified again using the KAPA Library Quantification kit. Every immunoSEQ 96-well plate was sequenced on a separate single-read 150-cycle Illumina NextSeq 550 flow cell. In the source study's methods: The immunoSEQ output contained only junctional sequences without quality scores, so filtering could not match that applied to full-length reads. To assign V/J genes and CDR3, sequences were annotated against IMGT germline references using PyIR, a Python wrapper for IgBLAST v1.9. Reads were removed for weak V/J assignments (E-value above 1e-6), missing CDR3, stop codons, out-of-frame junctions, or ambiguous translated residues. V3J clonotypes were defined as sequences sharing an identical inferred V gene, J gene, and CDR3 amino acid sequence. To compute the percentage overlap between repertoires, the number of shared unique clonotypes was divided by the size of the smaller repertoire. Three approaches were used to assess repertoire richness: RTK rarefaction, the Chao1 estimator, and Recon v2.1 estimates of unobserved clonotypes. Generation probabilities were computed with OLGA for all TCRbeta clonotypes obtained by the gDNA method from a few donors. The clones in this table, taken by TCRdb from immuneACCESS, are in-frame only. Not every clone is retained; where verified, under half of the shortfall comes from an unresolved V gene, and the cause of the rest is unknown. The V and J calls and clone size were taken over from that table, and D and trimming were inferred from the DNA. Across this sample there are around 2.5 million clones, with 93% seen only once. About 0.34% of the sample is taken by the ten largest.

The donors were healthy, HIV-negative adults with no recently reported acute infections or vaccinations. All donors were Caucasian adults living in Nashville, Tennessee, USA. CD4+ T cells were enriched by magnetic negative selection, after which naive cells were positively selected on CD45RA and the negative fraction was taken as the memory subset. After blood collection by leukapheresis, PBMCs were isolated using Ficoll-Histopaque density gradient centrifugation and then cryopreserved in the vapor phase of liquid nitrogen. Purity and quantity of every magnetically sorted T cell population were checked by analytical flow cytometry. Each sorted fraction had its genomic DNA isolated and then quantified by UV absorbance on a Nanodrop 2000c.

Material: naive CD4+ T cells from PBMCs. Explained via the paper, the cell subset or site label denotes: CD45RA+ positively selected. This clonotype was obtained from a man in his late teens or twenties in good health. Some clones in this sample may be carry-over from other donors' samples. The chain is made from TRBV18 and TRBJ2-3; there is no confident call for the D gene. The CDR3 region: CASSPSDGKDTQYF. The nucleotide sequence reads as follows: TGTGCCAGCTCACCATCTGACGGCAAAGATACGCAGTATTTT.